This is a list of T cell receptor beta chains from one sample in a study of identical twins. MiXCR, run by TCRdb on the 5' RACE reads, gives a single entry per CDR3 protein. The data show roughly 240,000 distinct CDR3 sequences, roughly 7% seen once. These data also formed part of another study, on yellow fever vaccine responses in identical twins.

The material sequenced was memory (CD45RO+) T cells sorted from blood. These TCRs come from a woman under 30 in good health. Each CDR3 is given with its conserved first and last residue. A D gene is named only where the DNA matches it firmly. Expanded clones are given a class, and other clones once, few, many or no size at all.

clone size: many
CDR3 length: 19
D gene: TRBD1
J gene: TRBJ2-1
V gene: TRBV28
CDR3 DNA: TGTGCCAGTAGCCCAGCCTTTCACAGGGGACCGAATCTCTACAATGAGCAGTTCTTC
CDR3 protein: CASSPAFHRGPNLYNEQFF

clone size: .
CDR3 length: 14
D gene: TRBD2
J gene: TRBJ2-3
V gene: TRBV2
CDR3 DNA: TGTGCCAGCGCAGCGACTAGCGAGACAGATACGCAGTATTTT
CDR3 protein: CASAATSETDTQYF

clone size: many
CDR3 length: 13
D gene: .
J gene: TRBJ1-6
V gene: TRBV29-1
CDR3 DNA: TGCAGCGTTGCAGGGGATCGTGGATCACCCCTCCACTTT
CDR3 protein: CSVAGDRGSPLHF

clone size: .
CDR3 length: 14
D gene: .
J gene: TRBJ2-1
V gene: TRBV19
CDR3 DNA: TGTGCCAGTAGTCTACGTGGACCCCCCAATGAGCAGTTCTTC
CDR3 protein: CASSLRGPPNEQFF

clone size: many
CDR3 length: 15
D gene: .
J gene: TRBJ2-1
V gene: TRBV7-6
CDR3 DNA: TGTGCCAGCAGCTCCGGGACCGACTCCTACAATGAGCAGTTCTTC
CDR3 protein: CASSSGTDSYNEQFF

clone size: few
CDR3 length: 15
D gene: .
J gene: TRBJ2-7
V gene: TRBV28
CDR3 DNA: TGTGCCAGCAGTTTATTGGGTGGGGGTTCCCACGAGCAGTACTTC
CDR3 protein: CASSLLGGGSHEQYF

clone size: .
CDR3 length: 15
D gene: TRBD2
J gene: TRBJ2-7
V gene: TRBV29-1
CDR3 DNA: TGCAGCGTAGTCAAAGCGGGGGGCCTAGGCTACGAGCAGTACTTC
CDR3 protein: CSVVKAGGLGYEQYF

clone size: few
CDR3 length: 14
D gene: .
J gene: TRBJ2-2
V gene: TRBV4-1
CDR3 DNA: TGCGCCAGCAGCCAGGGCAGCGGGACCGGGGAGCTGTTTTTT
CDR3 protein: CASSQGSGTGELFF

clone size: many
CDR3 length: 14
D gene: TRBD1
J gene: TRBJ2-7
V gene: TRBV20-1
CDR3 DNA: TGCAGTGCTACCCCCCCCACAGGGGGCTACGAGCAGTACTTC
CDR3 protein: CSATPPTGGYEQYF

clone size: many
CDR3 length: 13
D gene: .
J gene: TRBJ1-2
V gene: TRBV5-1
CDR3 DNA: TGCGCCAGCAGCCCAGGGATCCTACCAGGCTACACCTTC
CDR3 protein: CASSPGILPGYTF

clone size: many
CDR3 length: 16
D gene: TRBD1
J gene: TRBJ2-7
V gene: TRBV11-2
CDR3 DNA: TGTGCCAGCAGCTTAACCCGGACAGGGGGCGTAGACGAGCAGTACTTC
CDR3 protein: CASSLTRTGGVDEQYF

clone size: many
CDR3 length: 16
D gene: TRBD2
J gene: TRBJ2-3
V gene: TRBV12-3/TRBV12-4
CDR3 DNA: TGTGCCAGCACTTCGAGGGCGGGAGGGCGGACAGATACGCAGTATTTT
CDR3 protein: CASTSRAGGRTDTQYF

clone size: few
CDR3 length: 15
D gene: .
J gene: TRBJ2-1
V gene: TRBV6-1
CDR3 DNA: TGTGCCAGCACCACGGGGGCGGAACGCTACAATGAGCAGTTCTTC
CDR3 protein: CASTTGAERYNEQFF

clone size: many
CDR3 length: 18
D gene: TRBD2
J gene: TRBJ2-1
V gene: TRBV12-3/TRBV12-4
CDR3 DNA: TGTGCCATCTGTTTAGCTCTAAGCGGGGGGGGCTCCTACAATGAGCAGTTCTTC
CDR3 protein: CAICLALSGGGSYNEQFF

clone size: few
CDR3 length: 17
D gene: .
J gene: TRBJ2-1
V gene: TRBV12-3/TRBV12-4
CDR3 DNA: TGTGCCAGCAGTTGGGGCTTAGGGGTTGGGTTCAGCAATGAGCAGTTCTTC
CDR3 protein: CASSWGLGVGFSNEQFF

clone size: .
CDR3 length: 13
D gene: .
J gene: TRBJ2-7
V gene: TRBV9
CDR3 DNA: TGTGCCAGCAGCGTAGATGGGGTTGACGAGCAGTACTTC
CDR3 protein: CASSVDGVDEQYF

clone size: once
CDR3 length: 16
D gene: TRBD2
J gene: TRBJ2-1
V gene: TRBV5-1
CDR3 DNA: TGCGCCAGCAGCCGGGGGGCTAGCGGGAGTTATGATGAGCAGTTCTTC
CDR3 protein: CASSRGASGSYDEQFF

clone size: many
CDR3 length: 14
D gene: TRBD2
J gene: TRBJ2-1
V gene: TRBV5-1
CDR3 DNA: TGTGCCAGCAGCTTAGGAGGGACTAACAATGAGCAGTTCTTC
CDR3 protein: CASSLGGTNNEQFF

clone size: few
CDR3 length: 15
D gene: TRBD2
J gene: TRBJ2-7
V gene: TRBV5-1
CDR3 DNA: TGCGCCAGCAGCCTACTCGGACTAGCGGGAGGCGAGCAGTACTTC
CDR3 protein: CASSLLGLAGGEQYF

clone size: few
CDR3 length: 12
D gene: .
J gene: TRBJ1-2
V gene: TRBV20-1
CDR3 DNA: TGCAGTGCCCTGGAGGGGTCCTATGGCTACACCTTC
CDR3 protein: CSALEGSYGYTF

clone size: .
CDR3 length: 16
D gene: TRBD2
J gene: TRBJ2-1
V gene: TRBV27
CDR3 DNA: TGTGCCAGCAGTTTCACTAGCGGGGGGGCATACAATGAGCAGTTCTTC
CDR3 protein: CASSFTSGGAYNEQFF

clone size: .
CDR3 length: 15
D gene: .
J gene: TRBJ1-4
V gene: TRBV4-1
CDR3 DNA: TGCGCCAGCAGAGCCCCGGGATCTACTAATGAAAAACTGTTTTTT
CDR3 protein: CASRAPGSTNEKLFF